This T cell receptor (beta chain) comes out of a study of cytomegalovirus exposure and HLA in healthy donors. As to this clone: Its antigen is as yet unknown.

Researchers ran the PCR with 60 Vbeta and 13 Jbeta primers. Method: immunoSEQ multiplex PCR; TCRdb's copy keeps in-frame clones and lacks some. The sample has more than 85,000 clones; 12% to 15% are singletons. Broader study findings: Other equally common chains were less clonally expanded than HLA-associated TCR beta chains, a later analysis showed. Information on immune exposure was restricted to one variable (CMV serostatus). According to the study, around 180 TCR beta chains were cytomegalovirus-associated. In a later analysis, TCR association rates varied by HLA locus: DRB1 most, HLA-C fewest.

The V end lost 8 bases, the J end lost 3 bases, and 17 bases lay between the germline ends. The CDR3 is made up of 14 amino acids. Germline V gene sequence: CDR1 MNHNY, CDR2 SVGAGI (reference sequence). The sequence came from a female donor in good health and CMV-seronegative. The sample was PBMCs. V gene TRBV6-6 combines with J gene TRBJ2-7, with D possibly TRBD1 on 6 matching bases. In DNA form, the CDR3 reads TGTGCCAGCCATGGGGACAACAACTTCTACGAGCAGTACTTC. Protein: CASHGDNNFYEQYF.